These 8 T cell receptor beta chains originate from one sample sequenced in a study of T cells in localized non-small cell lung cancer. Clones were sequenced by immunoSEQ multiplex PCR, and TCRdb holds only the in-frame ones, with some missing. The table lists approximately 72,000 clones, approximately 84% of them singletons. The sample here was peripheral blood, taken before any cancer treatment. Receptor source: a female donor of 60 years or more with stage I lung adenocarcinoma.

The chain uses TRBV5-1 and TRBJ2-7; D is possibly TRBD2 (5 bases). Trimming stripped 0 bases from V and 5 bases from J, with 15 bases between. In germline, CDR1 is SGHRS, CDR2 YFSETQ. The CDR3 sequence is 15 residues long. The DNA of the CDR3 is TGCGCCAGCAGCTTGGCCTTCGTTTCGAGGGACGAGCAGTACTTC. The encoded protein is CASSLAFVSRDEQYF.

The CDR3 loop reads CSVELQGETDTQYF. The CDR3 DNA sequence: TGCAGCGTTGAGCTGCAGGGGGAGACAGATACGCAGTATTTT. The chain recombines TRBV29-1 with TRBJ2-3; 7 bases align to TRBD1. The CDR3 has 14 amino acids. Germline V gives CDR1 SQVTM, CDR2 ANQGSEA. The V and J ends lost 3 bases and 3 bases, in that order; junction bases with no gene match: 6.

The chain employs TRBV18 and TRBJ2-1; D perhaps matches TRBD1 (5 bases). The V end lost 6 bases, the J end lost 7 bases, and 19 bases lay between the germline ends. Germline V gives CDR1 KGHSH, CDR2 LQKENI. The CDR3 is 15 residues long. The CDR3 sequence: CASSENRIDRNEQFF. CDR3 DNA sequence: TGTGCCAGCTCGGAGAACAGGATCGATAGAAATGAGCAGTTCTTC.

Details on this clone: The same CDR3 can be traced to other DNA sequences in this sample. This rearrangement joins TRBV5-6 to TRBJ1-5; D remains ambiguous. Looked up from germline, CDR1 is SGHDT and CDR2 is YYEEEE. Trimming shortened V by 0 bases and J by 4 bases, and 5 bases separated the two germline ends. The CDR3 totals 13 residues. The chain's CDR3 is CASSLGRNQPQHF. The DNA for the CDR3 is TGTGCCAGCAGCTTGGGGAGAAATCAGCCCCAGCATTTT.

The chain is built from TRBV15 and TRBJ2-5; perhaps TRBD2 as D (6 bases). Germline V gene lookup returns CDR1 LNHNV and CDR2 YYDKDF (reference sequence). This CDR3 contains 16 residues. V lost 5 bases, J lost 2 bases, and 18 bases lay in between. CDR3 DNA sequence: TGTGCCACCAGCGGGAGGATCGGGGCGGAACAAGAGACCCAGTACTTC. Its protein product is CATSGRIGAEQETQYF.

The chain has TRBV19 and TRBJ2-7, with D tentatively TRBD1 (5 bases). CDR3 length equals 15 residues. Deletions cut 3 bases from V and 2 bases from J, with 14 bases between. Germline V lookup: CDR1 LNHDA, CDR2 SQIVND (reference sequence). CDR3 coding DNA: TGTGCCAGTAGTATTCGGGCAGGGTTCCCCTACGAGCAGTACTTC. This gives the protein CASSIRAGFPYEQYF.

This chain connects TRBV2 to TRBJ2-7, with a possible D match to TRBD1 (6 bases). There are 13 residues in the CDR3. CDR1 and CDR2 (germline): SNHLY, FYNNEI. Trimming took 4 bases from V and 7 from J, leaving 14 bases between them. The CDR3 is CASSADRRSEQYF. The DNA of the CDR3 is TGTGCCAGCAGTGCCGACAGGCGGTCTGAGCAGTACTTC. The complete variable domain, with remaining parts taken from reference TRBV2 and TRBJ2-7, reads EPEVTQTPSHQVTQMGQEVILRCVPISNHLYFYWYRQILGQKVEFLVSFYNNEISEKSEIFDDQFSVERPDGSNFTLKIRSTKLEDSAMYFCASSADRRSEQYFGPGTRLTVT.

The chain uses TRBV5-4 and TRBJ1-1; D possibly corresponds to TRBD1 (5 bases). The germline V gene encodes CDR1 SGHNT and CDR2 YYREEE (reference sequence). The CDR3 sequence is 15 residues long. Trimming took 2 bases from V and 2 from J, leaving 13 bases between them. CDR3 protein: CASSFPRASNTEAFF. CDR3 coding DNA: TGTGCCAGCAGCTTCCCCAGGGCCAGTAACACTGAAGCTTTCTTT.